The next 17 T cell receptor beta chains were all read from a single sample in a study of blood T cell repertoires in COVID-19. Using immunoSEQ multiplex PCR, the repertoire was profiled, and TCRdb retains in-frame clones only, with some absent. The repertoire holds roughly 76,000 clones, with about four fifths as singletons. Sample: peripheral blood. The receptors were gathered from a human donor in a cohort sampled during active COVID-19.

In nucleotides, the CDR3 is TGTGCCAGCAGCCAAGATGGGGGCGGTCTCAATGAGCAGTTCTTC. It yields the protein CASSQDGGGLNEQFF. This rearrangement joins TRBV14 to TRBJ2-1; possible D gene TRBD1, 6 bases. V dropped 0 bases and J dropped 6 bases, with 12 bases sitting between them. The CDR3 covers 15 residues. Germline V gene data show CDR1 as SGHDN and CDR2 as FVKESK. Filled out from reference TRBV14 and TRBJ2-1, the complete variable domain reads EAGVTQFPSHSVIEKGQTVTLRCDPISGHDNLYWYRRVMGKEIKFLLHFVKESKQDESGMPNNRFLAERTGGTYSTLKVQPAELEDSGVYFCASSQDGGGLNEQFFGPGTRLTVL.

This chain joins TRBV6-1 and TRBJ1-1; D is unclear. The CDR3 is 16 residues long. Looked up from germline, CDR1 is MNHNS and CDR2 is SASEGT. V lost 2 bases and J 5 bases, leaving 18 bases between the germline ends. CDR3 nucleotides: TGTGCCAGCAGTGAACTAACCAGTCGACCGGGTACTGAAGCTTTCTTT. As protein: CASSELTSRPGTEAFF.

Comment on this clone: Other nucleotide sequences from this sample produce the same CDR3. The CDR3 here is CAWSTSGYEQYF. The CDR3 DNA reads as TGTGCCTGGAGTACGAGCGGGTACGAGCAGTACTTC. The J gene is TRBJ2-7, the V gene TRBV30; maybe TRBD2 (6 bases). Trimming pared 2 bases from V and 4 bases from J, leaving 9 bases between. Germline V CDR1 and CDR2: GTSNPN, SVGIG (reference sequence). This CDR3 spans 12 amino acids.

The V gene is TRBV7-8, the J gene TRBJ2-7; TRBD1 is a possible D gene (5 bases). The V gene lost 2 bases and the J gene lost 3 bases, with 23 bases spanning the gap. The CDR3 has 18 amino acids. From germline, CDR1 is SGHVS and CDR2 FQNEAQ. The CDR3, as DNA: TGTGCCAGCAGCTTAAAAAGTTCACAGGAGTTTAGAGGCTACGAGCAGTACTTC. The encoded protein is CASSLKSSQEFRGYEQYF. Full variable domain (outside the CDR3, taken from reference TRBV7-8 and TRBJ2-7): GAGVSQSPRYKVAKRGQDVALRCDPISGHVSLFWYQQALGQGPEFLTYFQNEAQLDKSGLPSDRFFAERPEGSVSTLKIQRTQQEDSAVYLCASSLKSSQEFRGYEQYFGPGTRLTVT.

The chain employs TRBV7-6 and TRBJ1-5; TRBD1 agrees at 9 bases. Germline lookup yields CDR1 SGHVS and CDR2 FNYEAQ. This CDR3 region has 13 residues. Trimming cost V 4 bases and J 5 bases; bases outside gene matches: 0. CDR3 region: CASSWTGDQPQHF. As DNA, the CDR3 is TGTGCCAGCAGCTGGACAGGGGATCAGCCCCAGCATTTT.

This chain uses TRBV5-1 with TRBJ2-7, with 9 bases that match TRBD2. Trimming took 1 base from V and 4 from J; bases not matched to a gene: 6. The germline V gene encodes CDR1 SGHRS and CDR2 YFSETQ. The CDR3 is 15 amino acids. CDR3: CASSLIAGEGYEQYF. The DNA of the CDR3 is TGCGCCAGCAGCTTGATAGCGGGAGAGGGGTACGAGCAGTACTTC. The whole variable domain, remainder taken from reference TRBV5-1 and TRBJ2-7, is KAGVTQTPRYLIKTRGQQVTLSCSPISGHRSVSWYQQTPGQGLQFLFEYFSETQRNKGNFPGRFSGRQFSNSRSEMNVSTLELGDSALYLCASSLIAGEGYEQYFGPGTRLTVT.

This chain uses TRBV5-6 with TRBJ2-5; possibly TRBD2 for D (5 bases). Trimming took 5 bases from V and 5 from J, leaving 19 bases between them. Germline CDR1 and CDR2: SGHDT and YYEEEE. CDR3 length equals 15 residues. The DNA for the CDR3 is TGTGCCAGCAGAGAGGGTTTGTCTGCATCCGAGACCCAGTACTTC. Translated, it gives CASREGLSASETQYF.

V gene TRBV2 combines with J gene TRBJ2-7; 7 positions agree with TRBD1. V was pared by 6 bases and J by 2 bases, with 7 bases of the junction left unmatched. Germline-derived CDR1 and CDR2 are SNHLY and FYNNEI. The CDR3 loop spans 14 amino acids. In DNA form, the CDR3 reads TGTGCCAGCAGATTGGAGACAGGGCCCTACGAGCAGTACTTC. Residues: CASRLETGPYEQYF.

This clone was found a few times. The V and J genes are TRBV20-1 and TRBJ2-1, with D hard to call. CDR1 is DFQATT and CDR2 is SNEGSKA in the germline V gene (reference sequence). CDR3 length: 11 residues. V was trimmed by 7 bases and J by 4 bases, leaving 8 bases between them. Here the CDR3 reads CSGDSYNEQFF. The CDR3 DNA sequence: TGCAGTGGAGACTCATACAATGAGCAGTTCTTC.

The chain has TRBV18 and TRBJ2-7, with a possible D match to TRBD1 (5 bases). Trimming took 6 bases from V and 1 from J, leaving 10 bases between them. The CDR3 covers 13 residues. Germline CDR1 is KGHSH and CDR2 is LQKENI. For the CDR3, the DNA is TGTGCCAGCTCGACAGTCCTGTCCTACGAGCAGTACTTC. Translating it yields CASSTVLSYEQYF.

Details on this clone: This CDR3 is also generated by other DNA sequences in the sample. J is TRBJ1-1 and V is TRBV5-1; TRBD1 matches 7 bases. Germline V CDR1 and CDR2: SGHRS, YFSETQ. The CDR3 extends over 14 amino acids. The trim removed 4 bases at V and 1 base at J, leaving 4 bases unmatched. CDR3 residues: CASSLRQGNTEAFF. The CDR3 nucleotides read TGCGCCAGCAGCCTACGACAGGGGAACACTGAAGCTTTCTTT.

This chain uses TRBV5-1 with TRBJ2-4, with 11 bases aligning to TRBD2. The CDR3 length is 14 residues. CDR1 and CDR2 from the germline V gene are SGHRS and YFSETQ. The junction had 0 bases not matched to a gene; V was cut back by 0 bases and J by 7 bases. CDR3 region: CASSLGTSGNIQYF. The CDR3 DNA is TGCGCCAGCAGCTTGGGGACTAGCGGGAACATTCAGTACTTC.

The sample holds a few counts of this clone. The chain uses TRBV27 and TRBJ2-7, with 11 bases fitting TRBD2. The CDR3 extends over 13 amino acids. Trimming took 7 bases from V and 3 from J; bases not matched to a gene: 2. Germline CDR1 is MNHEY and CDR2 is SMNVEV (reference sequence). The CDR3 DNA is TGTGCCAGCACCGGGACTAGCGGCTACGAGCAGTACTTC. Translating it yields CASTGTSGYEQYF.

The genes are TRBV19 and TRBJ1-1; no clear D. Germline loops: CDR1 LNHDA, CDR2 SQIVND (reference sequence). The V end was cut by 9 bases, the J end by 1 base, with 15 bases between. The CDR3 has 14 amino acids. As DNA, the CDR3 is TGTGCCAGCCTATCCACCACGCAGAACACTGAAGCTTTCTTT. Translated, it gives CASLSTTQNTEAFF. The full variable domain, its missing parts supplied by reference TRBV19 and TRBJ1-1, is DGGITQSPKYLFRKEGQNVTLSCEQNLNHDAMYWYRQDPGQGLRLIYYSQIVNDFQKGDIAEGYSVSREKKESFPLTVTSAQKNPTAFYLCASLSTTQNTEAFFGQGTRLTVV.

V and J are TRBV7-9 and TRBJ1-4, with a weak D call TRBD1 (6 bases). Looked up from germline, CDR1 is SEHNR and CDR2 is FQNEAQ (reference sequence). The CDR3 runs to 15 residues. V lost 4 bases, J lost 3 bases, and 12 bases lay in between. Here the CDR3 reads CASSSGKGANEKLFF. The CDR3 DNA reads TGTGCCAGCAGCTCAGGGAAGGGGGCTAATGAAAAACTGTTTTTT.

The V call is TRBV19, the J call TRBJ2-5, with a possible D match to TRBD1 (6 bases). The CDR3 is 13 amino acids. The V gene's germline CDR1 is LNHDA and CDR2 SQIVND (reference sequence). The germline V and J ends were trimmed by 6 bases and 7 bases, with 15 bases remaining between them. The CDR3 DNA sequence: TGTGCCAGTAGAAGACAGGACGAACGGACCCAGTACTTC. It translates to CASRRQDERTQYF.

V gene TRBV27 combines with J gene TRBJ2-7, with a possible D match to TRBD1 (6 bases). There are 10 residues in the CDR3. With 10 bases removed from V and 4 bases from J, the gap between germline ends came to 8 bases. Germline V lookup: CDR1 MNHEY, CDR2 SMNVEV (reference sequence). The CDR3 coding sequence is TGTGCCATTAGGGGGTACGAGCAGTACTTC. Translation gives CAIRGYEQYF.